This entry features one T cell receptor (beta chain) sequence. TCRdb keeps only in-frame clones here, not all; method: immunoSEQ multiplex PCR. The table lists some 55,000 clones, about 90% of them singletons. This entry belongs to a study of blood T cell repertoires in COVID-19. Study summary: Sources were T cells, B-cell-depleted T cells, or PBMCs; the material itself was cDNA or gDNA.

The CDR3 extends over 14 amino acids. CDR1 is SGHNT, CDR2 YYREEE, per germline (reference sequence). V lost 6 bases to trimming and J lost 1 base, with 13 bases between them. This clonotype was sampled from a man aged 60-69 years with acute or convalescent COVID-19. The V gene is TRBV5-4, the J gene TRBJ2-5; a possible D gene is TRBD2 (6 bases). Specimen: peripheral blood. The CDR3 region has the DNA TGTGCCAGCACCTCCCGGGAGTTCCAAGAGACCCAGTACTTC. The encoded protein is CASTSREFQETQYF. Full variable domain (outside the CDR3, taken from reference TRBV5-4 and TRBJ2-5): ETGVTQSPTHLIKTRGQQVTLRCSSQSGHNTVSWYQQALGQGPQFIFQYYREEENGRGNFPPRFSGLQFPNYSSELNVNALELDDSALYLCASTSREFQETQYFGPGTRLLVL.